The 20 T cell receptor beta chains given below trace back to one sample, sequenced in a study of blood T cells in healthy people across ages (dated by TCRdb to between 2015 and 2016). Library preparation employed 5' RACE. Sequencing relied on an Illumina HiSeq 2500. A second roughly 7 to 12 cycle PCR used a sample-barcoded 5' primer and a J-beta primer mix. The public reads were quality trimmed at Q25 with fastp and then assembled into clones with MiXCR by TCRdb, keeping productive beta chains. Every entry covers one CDR3 protein and lists the most common genes and DNA from its rows. This sample lists approximately 850,000 distinct CDR3 sequences; roughly 44% were detected once. The top ten clonotypes cover around 21% of the sample. The source material was blood. Receptors were obtained from a man aged 60 to 75 in good health.

The CDR3 DNA is TGTGCCAGCAGCCGGGGGATTATAGATACGCAGTATTTT. It encodes CASSRGIIDTQYF. The J gene is TRBJ2-3, the V gene TRBV3-1; D is possibly TRBD1 or TRBD2 (5 bases each). CDR3 length: 13 amino acids. V gave up 4 bases and J gave up 5 bases, with 10 bases separating them. In germline, CDR1 is LGHDT, CDR2 YNNKEL (reference sequence).

This clonotype has a handful of counts. The chain links TRBV7-3 to TRBJ2-1; D is tentatively TRBD1 or TRBD2 (6 bases each). The CDR3 length is 14 residues. The germline V gene has CDR1 SGHTA and CDR2 FQGTGA. The V gene lost 1 base and the J gene lost 9 bases, with 13 bases spanning the gap. The CDR3 DNA follows: TGTGCCAGCAGCTTAAGTCCGGGGGCGGCTGAGCAGTTCTTC. This codes for CASSLSPGAAEQFF.

Comment on this clonotype: Mismatch with germline at one junction end may stem from a read error. The chain combines TRBV20-1 with TRBJ2-4; TRBD2 matches 10 bases. The germline CDR1 and CDR2 sequences are DFQATT and SNEGSKA (reference sequence). This CDR3 has 20 residues. The CDR3 spells CSAGSERWTSGGIAKNVQYF. CDR3 nucleotides: TGCAGTGCGGGAAGTGAGAGATGGACTAGCGGAGGTATAGCCAAAAACGTTCAGTACTTC.

The chain uses TRBV2 and TRBJ2-1; maybe TRBD2 (5 bases). The V end lost 4 bases, the J end lost 7 bases, and 11 bases lay between the germline ends. CDR3 length: 13 residues. CDR1 is SNHLY and CDR2 is FYNNEI in the germline V gene. The chain's CDR3 is CASSGHGVNEQFF. The CDR3 region has the DNA TGTGCCAGCAGTGGACACGGGGTTAATGAGCAGTTCTTC.

This clonotype is a singleton in its sample. The V call is TRBV15, the J call TRBJ2-6, with D possibly TRBD2 on 6 matching bases. Germline V lookup: CDR1 LNHNV, CDR2 YYDKDF (reference sequence). The V end was cut by 3 bases, the J end by 4 bases, with 16 bases between. The CDR3 is made up of 17 amino acids. The CDR3 loop is CATSSGGTGSGANVLTF. In nucleotides, the CDR3 is TGTGCCACCAGCAGTGGGGGGACTGGCAGCGGGGCCAACGTCCTGACTTTC.

The CDR3 region is CATSSILGTEAFF. The CDR3 coding sequence is TGTGCCACCAGCAGCATCCTAGGCACTGAAGCTTTCTTT. This sequence joins TRBV15 and TRBJ1-1; no definite D call. Germline assignment: CDR1 LNHNV and CDR2 YYDKDF (reference sequence). V lost 3 bases, J lost 4 bases, and 9 bases lay in between. CDR3 length: 13 amino acids. Supplemented by reference TRBV15 and TRBJ1-1, the full variable domain reads DAMVIQNPRYQVTQFGKPVTLSCSQTLNHNVMYWYQQKSSQAPKLLFHYYDKDFNNEADTPDNFQSRRPNTSFCFLDIRSPGLGDTAMYLCATSSILGTEAFFGQGTRLTVV.

The table lists this clonotype with a few counts. The gene calls are TRBV5-1 and TRBJ1-6, with TRBD1 matching over 11 bases. The CDR3 runs 16 residues. CDR1 is SGHRS, CDR2 YFSETQ, per germline. After removal of 4 bases from V and 5 bases from J, the junction contained 5 bases not matched to a gene. CDR3 amino acids: CASSPGQGAHNSPLHF. The CDR3 bases are TGCGCCAGCAGCCCCGGACAGGGGGCGCATAATTCACCCCTCCACTTT.

The chain couples TRBV10-3 to TRBJ2-5; D is possibly TRBD1 (6 bases). The CDR3 is 12 amino acids. V gave up 5 bases and J gave up 11 bases, with 15 bases separating them. Germline V gene data show CDR1 as ENHRY and CDR2 as SYGVKD. CDR3 loop: CAISNNRDKQYF. Written as DNA, the CDR3 is TGTGCCATCAGTAACAACAGGGACAAGCAGTACTTC.

This rearrangement joins TRBV6-5 to TRBJ1-1; D remains ambiguous. Trimming stripped 5 bases from V and 6 bases from J, with 10 bases between. The CDR3 loop spans 12 amino acids. Germline V CDR1 and CDR2: MNHEY, SVGAGI. The CDR3 loop is CASSRGWPEAFF. Here the CDR3 DNA reads TGTGCCAGCAGTCGTGGGTGGCCTGAAGCTTTCTTT.

The chain links TRBV7-8 to TRBJ2-7; no clear D gene. The last part of the DNA fits TRBJ2-5 better; the J call may be wrong. CDR1 and CDR2 (germline): SGHVS, FQNEAQ. This CDR3 is built from 10 residues. In DNA, the CDR3 is TGTGCCAGCAGCCCCCAGACCCAGTACTTC. It specifies CASSPQTQYF.

V gene TRBV6-5 combines with J gene TRBJ1-1; D is possibly TRBD1 (6 bases). CDR3 size: 18 residues. CDR1 MNHEY and CDR2 SVGAGI come from the germline V gene. Trimming left V 0 bases short and J 2 bases short, with 19 bases between. CDR3 bases: TGTGCCAGCAGTTACTCGAACGGGGGGCCGAGCCCAAACACTGAAGCTTTCTTT. Its translation: CASSYSNGGPSPNTEAFF.

This clonotype has more than one count but fewer than ten. The genes are TRBV27 and TRBJ1-5; D not resolved. Germline V gene data show CDR1 as MNHEY and CDR2 as SMNVEV (reference sequence). The CDR3 has 13 amino acids. V lost 8 bases, J lost 6 bases, and 14 bases lay in between. The CDR3 protein is CASGNLGGQPQHF. The CDR3 DNA follows: TGTGCCAGCGGCAACCTAGGCGGTCAGCCCCAGCATTTT.

This clonotype was seen more than once but under ten times. CDR3 nucleotides: TGCAGCGTTCGGCGGGGCACCTACAATGAGCAGTTCTTC. Protein: CSVRRGTYNEQFF. The chain links TRBV29-1 to TRBJ2-1, with a weak D call TRBD2 (6 bases). Germline CDR1 SQVTM, CDR2 ANQGSEA. This CDR3 comprises 13 residues. Trimming pared 5 bases from V and 2 bases from J, leaving 10 bases between.

The chain uses TRBV12-3 or TRBV12-4 and TRBJ1-2; no firm D call. Trimming cost V 4 bases and J 8 bases, with 8 bases left between them. The CDR3 covers 11 residues. CDR3 region: CASSSVAGYTF. The CDR3 DNA follows: TGTGCCAGCAGTTCCGTCGCAGGCTACACCTTC.

In DNA, the CDR3 is TGTGCCAGCAGCGCCAGGGGCGCAGCCATACCCCAAGAGACCCAGTACTTC. It yields the protein CASSARGAAIPQETQYF. The V gene is TRBV7-9, the J gene TRBJ2-5; a possible D gene is TRBD1 (6 bases). CDR1 and CDR2 (germline): SEHNR, FQNEAQ (reference sequence). The CDR3 runs to 17 residues. V was pared by 5 bases and J by 1 base, with 20 bases between.

The gene calls are TRBV25-1 and TRBJ1-2, with a tentative D call TRBD1 (6 bases). The CDR3 covers 14 residues. The V end was cut by 2 bases, the J end by 4 bases, with 11 bases between. CDR1 and CDR2 (germline): MGHDK, SYGVNS. CDR3 coding DNA: TGTGCCAGCAGTGAACCGGGACAAAGCTATGGCTACACCTTC. Amino acids: CASSEPGQSYGYTF.

Worth noting for this clonotype: An end of the junction does not agree with germline; a read error may underlie this. The J gene is TRBJ2-1, the V gene TRBV5-4; TRBD1 matches at 9 bases. Germline CDR1 SGHNT, CDR2 YYREEE (reference sequence). The CDR3 has 15 residues. The CDR3 DNA reads as TGTGCCAGCAGTGGGGACAGGGTAGGTTACACTGAGCAGTTCTTC. This sequence encodes CASSGDRVGYTEQFF.

This clonotype has just a few counts. This CDR3 reads CSVLGQGSYEQYF. The CDR3 DNA follows: TGCAGCGTTCTGGGACAGGGATCCTACGAGCAGTACTTC. The V gene is TRBV29-1, the J gene TRBJ2-7, with 9 bases aligning to TRBD1. Looked up from germline, CDR1 is SQVTM and CDR2 is ANQGSEA. The CDR3 contains 13 residues. With 5 bases clipped from V and 1 base from J, the junction kept 3 bases outside the gene matches.

The CDR3 loop is CAISERGGGTEAFF. The CDR3 DNA follows: TGTGCCATCAGTGAGAGGGGCGGGGGCACTGAAGCTTTCTTT. V gene TRBV10-3 combines with J gene TRBJ1-1, with D possibly being TRBD1 (5 bases). V was shortened by 2 bases and J by 4 bases, with 11 bases between the two germline ends. The CDR3 loop spans 14 amino acids. Germline V gene sequence: CDR1 ENHRY, CDR2 SYGVKD.

This clonotype turned up a few times. This sequence joins TRBV18 and TRBJ2-5; D gene uncertain. The CDR3 extends over 12 amino acids. Trimming removed 6 bases at V and 5 bases at J, with 10 bases between. Looked up from germline, CDR1 is KGHSH and CDR2 is LQKENI. The CDR3 region has the DNA TGTGCCAGCTCCTCGTCCTGGGAGACCCAGTACTTC. This translates into CASSSSWETQYF.